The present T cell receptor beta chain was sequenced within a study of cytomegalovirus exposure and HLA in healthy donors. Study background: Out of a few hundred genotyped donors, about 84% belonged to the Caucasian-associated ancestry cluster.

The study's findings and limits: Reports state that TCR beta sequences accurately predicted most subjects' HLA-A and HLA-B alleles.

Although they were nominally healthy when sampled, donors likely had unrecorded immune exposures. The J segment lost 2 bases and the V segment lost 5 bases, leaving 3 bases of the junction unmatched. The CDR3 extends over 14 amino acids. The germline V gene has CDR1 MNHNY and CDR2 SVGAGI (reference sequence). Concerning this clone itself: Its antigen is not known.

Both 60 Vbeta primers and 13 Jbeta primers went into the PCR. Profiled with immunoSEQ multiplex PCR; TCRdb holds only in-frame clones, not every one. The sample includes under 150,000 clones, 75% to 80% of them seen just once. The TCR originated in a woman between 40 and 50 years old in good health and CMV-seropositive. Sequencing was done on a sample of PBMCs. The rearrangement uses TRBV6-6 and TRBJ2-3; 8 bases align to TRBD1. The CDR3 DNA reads TGTGCCAGCAGTGGACAGGGCTACACAGATACGCAGTATTTT. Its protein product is CASSGQGYTDTQYF.